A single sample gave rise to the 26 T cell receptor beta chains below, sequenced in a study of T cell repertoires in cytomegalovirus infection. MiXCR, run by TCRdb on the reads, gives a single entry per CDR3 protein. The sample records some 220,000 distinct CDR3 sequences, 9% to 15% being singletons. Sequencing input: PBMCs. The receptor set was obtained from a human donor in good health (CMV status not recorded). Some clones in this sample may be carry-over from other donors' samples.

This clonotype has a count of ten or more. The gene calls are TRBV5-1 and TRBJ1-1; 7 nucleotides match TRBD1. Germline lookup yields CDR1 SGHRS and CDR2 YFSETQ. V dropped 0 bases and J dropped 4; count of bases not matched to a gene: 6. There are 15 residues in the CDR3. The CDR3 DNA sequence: TGCGCCAGCAGCTTGGTTACAGGGGCCTCCACTGAAGCTTTCTTT. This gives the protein CASSLVTGASTEAFF.

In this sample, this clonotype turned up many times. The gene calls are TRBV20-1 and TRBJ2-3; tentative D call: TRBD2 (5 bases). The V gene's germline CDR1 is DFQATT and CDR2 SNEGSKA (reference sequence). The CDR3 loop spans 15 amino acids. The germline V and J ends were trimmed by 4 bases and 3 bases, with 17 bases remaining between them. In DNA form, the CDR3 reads TGCAGTGCTACCCCCTTGGTCGGGGAAACAGATACGCAGTATTTT. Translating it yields CSATPLVGETDTQYF.

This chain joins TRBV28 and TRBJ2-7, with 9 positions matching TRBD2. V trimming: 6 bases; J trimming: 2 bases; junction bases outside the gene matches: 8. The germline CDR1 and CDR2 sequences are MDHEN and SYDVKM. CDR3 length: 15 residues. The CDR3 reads CASSLAGPIPYEQYF. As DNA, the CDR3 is TGTGCCAGCAGCCTAGCGGGACCCATACCCTACGAGCAGTACTTC.

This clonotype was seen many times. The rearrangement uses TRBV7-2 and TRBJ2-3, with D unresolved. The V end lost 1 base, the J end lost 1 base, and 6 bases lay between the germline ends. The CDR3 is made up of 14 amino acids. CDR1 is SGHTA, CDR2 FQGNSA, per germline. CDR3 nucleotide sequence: TGTGCCAGCAGCTTAGATTTTGGCACAGATACGCAGTATTTT. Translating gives CASSLDFGTDTQYF.

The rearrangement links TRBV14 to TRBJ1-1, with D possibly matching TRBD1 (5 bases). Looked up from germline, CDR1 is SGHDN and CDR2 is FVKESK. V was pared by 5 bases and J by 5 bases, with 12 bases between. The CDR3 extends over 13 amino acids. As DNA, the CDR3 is TGTGCCAGCAGCTACGCGAGGGGAACTGAAGCTTTCTTT. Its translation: CASSYARGTEAFF.

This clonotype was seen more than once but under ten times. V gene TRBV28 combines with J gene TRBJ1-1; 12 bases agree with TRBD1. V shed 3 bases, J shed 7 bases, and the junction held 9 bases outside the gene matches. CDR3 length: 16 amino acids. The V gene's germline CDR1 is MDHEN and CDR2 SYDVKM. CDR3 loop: CASSFGTGGAWGEAFF. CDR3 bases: TGTGCCAGCAGTTTCGGGACAGGGGGCGCGTGGGGTGAAGCTTTCTTT.

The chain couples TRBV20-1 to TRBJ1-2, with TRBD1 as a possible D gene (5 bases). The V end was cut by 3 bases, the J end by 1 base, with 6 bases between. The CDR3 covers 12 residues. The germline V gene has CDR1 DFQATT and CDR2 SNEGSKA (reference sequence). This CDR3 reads CSARGGNYGYTF. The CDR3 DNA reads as TGCAGTGCTAGGGGGGGTAACTATGGCTACACCTTC.

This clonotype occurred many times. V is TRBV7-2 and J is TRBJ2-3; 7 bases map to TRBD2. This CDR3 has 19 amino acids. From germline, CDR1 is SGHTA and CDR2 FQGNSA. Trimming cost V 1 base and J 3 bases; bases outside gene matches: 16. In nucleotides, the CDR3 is TGTGCCAGCAGCTTAGGAGGTAGCGGGCTCATAACTGGGACAGATACGCAGTATTTT. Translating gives CASSLGGSGLITGTDTQYF.

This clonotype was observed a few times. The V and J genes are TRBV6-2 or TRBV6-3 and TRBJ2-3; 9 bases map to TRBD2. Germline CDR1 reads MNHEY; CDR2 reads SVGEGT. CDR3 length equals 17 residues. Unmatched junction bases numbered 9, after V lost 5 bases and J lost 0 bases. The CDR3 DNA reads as TGTGCCAGCAGTAGTCTAGCGGGGCTTGCTAGCACAGATACGCAGTATTTT. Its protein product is CASSSLAGLASTDTQYF.

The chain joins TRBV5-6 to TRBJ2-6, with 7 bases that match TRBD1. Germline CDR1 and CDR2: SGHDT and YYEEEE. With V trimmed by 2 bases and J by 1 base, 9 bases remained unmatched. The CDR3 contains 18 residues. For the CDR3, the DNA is TGTGCCAGCAGCTTCCCCGGCAGGGGGAAATCTGGGGCCAACGTCCTGACTTTC. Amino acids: CASSFPGRGKSGANVLTF.

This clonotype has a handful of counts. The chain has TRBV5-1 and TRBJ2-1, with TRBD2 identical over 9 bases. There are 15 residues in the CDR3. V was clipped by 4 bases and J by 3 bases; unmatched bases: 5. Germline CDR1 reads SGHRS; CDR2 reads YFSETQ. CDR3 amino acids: CASSPERGDYNEQFF. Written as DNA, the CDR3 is TGCGCCAGCAGCCCCGAGCGGGGGGACTACAATGAGCAGTTCTTC.

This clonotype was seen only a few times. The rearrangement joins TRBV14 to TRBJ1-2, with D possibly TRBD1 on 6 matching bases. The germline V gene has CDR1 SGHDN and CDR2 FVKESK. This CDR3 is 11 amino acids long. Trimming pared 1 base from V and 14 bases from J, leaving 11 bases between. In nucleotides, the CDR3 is TGTGCCAGCAGCCAAGCCGGGGGCGTAACCTTC. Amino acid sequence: CASSQAGGVTF.

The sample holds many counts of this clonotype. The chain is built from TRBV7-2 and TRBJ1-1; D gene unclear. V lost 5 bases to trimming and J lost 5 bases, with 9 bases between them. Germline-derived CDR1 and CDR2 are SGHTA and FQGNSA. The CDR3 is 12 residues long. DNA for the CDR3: TGTGCCAGCAGCCCCCAGGCTACTGAAGCTTTCTTT. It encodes CASSPQATEAFF. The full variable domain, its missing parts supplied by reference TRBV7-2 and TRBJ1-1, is GAGVSQSPSNKVTEKGKDVELRCDPISGHTALYWYRQSLGQGLEFLIYFQGNSAPDKSGLPSDRFSAERTGGSVSTLTIQRTQQEDSAVYLCASSPQATEAFFGQGTRLTVV.

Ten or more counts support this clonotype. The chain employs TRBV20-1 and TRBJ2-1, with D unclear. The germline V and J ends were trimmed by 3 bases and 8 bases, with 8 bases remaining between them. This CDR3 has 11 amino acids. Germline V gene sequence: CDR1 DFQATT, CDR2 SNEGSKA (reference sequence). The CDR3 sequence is CSARVRHEQFF. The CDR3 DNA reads TGCAGTGCTAGGGTGAGACATGAGCAGTTCTTC.

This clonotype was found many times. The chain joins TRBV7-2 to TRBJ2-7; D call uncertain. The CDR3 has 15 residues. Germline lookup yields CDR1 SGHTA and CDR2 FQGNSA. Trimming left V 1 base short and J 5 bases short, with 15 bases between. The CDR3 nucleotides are TGTGCCAGCAGCTTAGTTTGGGATGGAGTCAACGAGCAGTACTTC. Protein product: CASSLVWDGVNEQYF.

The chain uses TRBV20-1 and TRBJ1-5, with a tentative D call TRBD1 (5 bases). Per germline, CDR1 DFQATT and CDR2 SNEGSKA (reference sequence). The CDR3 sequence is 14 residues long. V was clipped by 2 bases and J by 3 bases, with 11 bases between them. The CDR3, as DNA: TGCAGTGCTAGATTCCAGGGCCTCAATCAGCCCCAGCATTTT. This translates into CSARFQGLNQPQHF.

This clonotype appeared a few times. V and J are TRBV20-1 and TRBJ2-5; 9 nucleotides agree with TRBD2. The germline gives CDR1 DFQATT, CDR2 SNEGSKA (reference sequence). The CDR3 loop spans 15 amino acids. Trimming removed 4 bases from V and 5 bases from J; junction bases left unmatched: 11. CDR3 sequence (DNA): TGCAGTGCTATGCCGGGTTTAGCGGGGGACGAGACCCAGTACTTC. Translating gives CSAMPGLAGDETQYF.

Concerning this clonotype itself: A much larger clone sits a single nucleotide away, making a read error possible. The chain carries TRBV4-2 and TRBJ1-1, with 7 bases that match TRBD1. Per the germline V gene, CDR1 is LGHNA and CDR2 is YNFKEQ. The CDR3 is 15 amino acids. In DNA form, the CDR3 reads TGTGCCAGCTCACTAGGGGACAGCGGGAACACTGAAGCTTGCTTT. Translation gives CASSLGDSGNTEACF.

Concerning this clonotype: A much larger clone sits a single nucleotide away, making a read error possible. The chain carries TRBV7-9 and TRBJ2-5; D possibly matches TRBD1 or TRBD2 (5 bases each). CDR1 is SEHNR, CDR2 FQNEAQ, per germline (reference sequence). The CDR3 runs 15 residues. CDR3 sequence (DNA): TGTGCCAGCAGCTTAGAACCGACGGGGCAAGAGATCCAGTACTTC. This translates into CASSLEPTGQEIQYF.

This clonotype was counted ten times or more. The CDR3, as DNA: TGTGCCAGCAGCCAGGGAACTGGAAACACCATATATTTT. Its translation is CASSQGTGNTIYF. The chain employs TRBV7-2 and TRBJ1-3; D perhaps matches TRBD1 (5 bases). Trimming took off 5 bases at V and 2 bases at J, with 7 bases between the two ends. The CDR3 is made up of 13 amino acids. Germline lookup yields CDR1 SGHTA and CDR2 FQGNSA. The entire variable domain, with the rest obtained from reference TRBV7-2 and TRBJ1-3, is as follows: GAGVSQSPSNKVTEKGKDVELRCDPISGHTALYWYRQSLGQGLEFLIYFQGNSAPDKSGLPSDRFSAERTGGSVSTLTIQRTQQEDSAVYLCASSQGTGNTIYFGEGSWLTVV.

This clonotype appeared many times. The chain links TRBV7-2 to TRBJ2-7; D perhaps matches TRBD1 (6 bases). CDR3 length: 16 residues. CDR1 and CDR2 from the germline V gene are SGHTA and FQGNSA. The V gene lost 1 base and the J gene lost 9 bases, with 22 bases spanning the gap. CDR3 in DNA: TGTGCCAGCAGCTTAGAGGGCAGGGGTATCCTTGGCGGGCAGTACTTC. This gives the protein CASSLEGRGILGGQYF.

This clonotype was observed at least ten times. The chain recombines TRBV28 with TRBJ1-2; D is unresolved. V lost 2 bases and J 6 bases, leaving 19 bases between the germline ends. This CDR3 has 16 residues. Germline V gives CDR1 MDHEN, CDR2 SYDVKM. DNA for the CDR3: TGTGCCAGCAGTTTACCTGGGTACCGGACGGCGGATGGCTACACCTTC. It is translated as CASSLPGYRTADGYTF.

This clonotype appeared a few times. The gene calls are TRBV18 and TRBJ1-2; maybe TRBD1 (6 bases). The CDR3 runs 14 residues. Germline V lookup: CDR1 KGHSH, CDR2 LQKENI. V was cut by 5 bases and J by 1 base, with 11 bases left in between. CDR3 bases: TGTGCCAGCTCAGCCACGGACAGTAACTATGGCTACACCTTC. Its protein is CASSATDSNYGYTF.

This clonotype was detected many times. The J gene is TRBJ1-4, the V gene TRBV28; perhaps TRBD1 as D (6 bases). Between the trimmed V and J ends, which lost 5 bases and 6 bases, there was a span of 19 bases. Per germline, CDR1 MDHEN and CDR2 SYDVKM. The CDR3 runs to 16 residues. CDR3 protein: CASSIRGPISDEKLFF. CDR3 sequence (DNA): TGTGCCAGCAGTATCAGGGGTCCCATCTCGGATGAAAAACTGTTTTTT.

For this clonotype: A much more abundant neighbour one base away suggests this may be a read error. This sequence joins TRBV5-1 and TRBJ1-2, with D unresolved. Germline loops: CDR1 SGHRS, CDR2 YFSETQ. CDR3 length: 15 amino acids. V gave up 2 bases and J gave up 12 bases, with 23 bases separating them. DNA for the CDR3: TGCGCCAGCAGCTTCCCGGGATCGCTTTTGGAGGGCCACACCTTC. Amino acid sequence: CASSFPGSLLEGHTF.

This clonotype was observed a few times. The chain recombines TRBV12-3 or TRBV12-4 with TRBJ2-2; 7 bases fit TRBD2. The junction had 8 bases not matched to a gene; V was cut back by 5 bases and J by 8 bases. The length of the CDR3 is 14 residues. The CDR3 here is CASSTQSGVGELFF. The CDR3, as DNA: TGTGCCAGCAGTACTCAAAGCGGGGTTGGGGAGCTGTTTTTT.